These 17 T cell receptor beta chains were all obtained from the same sample, sequenced in a study of T cells in Graves' hyperthyroidism and ophthalmopathy. Template material for amplifying TCR beta CDR3 regions consisted of RNA transcripts. Using the HTBI primer set, a first-round RT-PCR was run on the TCR CDR3. Using its own MiXCR run on the multiplex PCR reads, TCRdb lists one record per CDR3 protein. The sample carries 480,000 or so distinct CDR3 sequences, 46% recorded once. Sequencing input: peripheral blood or thyroid tissue (not recorded which). Receptors originate from an adult woman with Graves' disease, either hyperthyroidism or ophthalmopathy (not recorded which).

J is TRBJ1-1 and V is TRBV10-3, with D maybe TRBD1 (5 bases). CDR3 length: 14 amino acids. Trimming took off 6 bases at V and 1 base at J, with 12 bases between the two ends. Germline assignment: CDR1 ENHRY and CDR2 SYGVKD. CDR3 DNA sequence: TGTGCCATCAGAGGAGGGGCCTCGAACACTGAAGCTTTCTTT. As protein: CAIRGGASNTEAFF.

Comments on this clonotype: An end of the junction differs from the germline gene, which may be a read error. The chain recombines TRBV28 with TRBJ2-7; 10 bases map to TRBD2. The CDR3 totals 14 residues. CDR1 is MDHEN, CDR2 SYDVKM, per germline. CDR3 in amino acids: CVSRFGLAAYEQYF. CDR3 sequence (DNA): TGTGTCAGCAGGTTCGGACTAGCGGCCTACGAGCAGTACTTC.

The chain is built from TRBV4-1 and TRBJ1-2; possibly TRBD1 for D (5 bases). Germline V gene data show CDR1 as MGHRA and CDR2 as YSYEKL. V dropped 5 bases and J dropped 8 bases, with 18 bases sitting between them. The CDR3 runs to 14 residues. Here the CDR3 DNA reads TGCGCCAGCAGCACCGGGGACTTAGTTGGGGGCTACACCTTC. Amino acid sequence: CASSTGDLVGGYTF.

A remark on this clonotype: Since the CDR3 does not end with the conserved phenylalanine or tryptophan, this likely comes from a read error. No DNA is shown, since the ends of the CDR3 on it are uncertain; the CDR3 is the one TCRdb lists. The chain recombines TRBV20-1 with TRBJ1-1; TRBD1 reflects the table's D call only, with no check against the DNA. Germline V gene sequence: CDR1 DFQATT, CDR2 SNEGSKA (reference sequence). The CDR3 has 12 amino acids, counting both end residues. The CDR3 loop is CSASRLDQGPVL.

This clonotype was detected ten times or more. The chain joins TRBV6-1 to TRBJ2-7; D gene ambiguous. CDR1 is MNHNS and CDR2 is SASEGT in the germline V gene. Trimming removed 2 bases at V and 5 bases at J, with 10 bases between. The CDR3 is 13 amino acids. CDR3 region: CASSEMGSDEQYF. The CDR3 region has the DNA TGTGCCAGCAGTGAAATGGGCAGCGACGAGCAGTACTTC.

This clonotype has a handful of counts. The V call is TRBV19, the J call TRBJ2-7; no clear D gene. With 6 bases removed from V and 0 bases from J, the gap between germline ends came to 9 bases. CDR3 length equals 13 residues. CDR1 and CDR2 from the germline V gene are LNHDA and SQIVND (reference sequence). The DNA of the CDR3 is TGTGCCAGTAGCTTGGGAATCTCCTACGAGCAGTACTTC. It is translated as CASSLGISYEQYF.

Worth noting for this clonotype: The DNA is omitted, as the CDR3 cannot be located on it reliably, and the CDR3 follows TCRdb's listing. This chain joins TRBV2 and TRBJ2-7; whether TRBD2, the table's D call, matches the DNA was not checked. The CDR3 is 15 amino acids long, termini counted. The germline V gene encodes CDR1 SNHLY and CDR2 FYNNEI. The CDR3 region is CACSASLGQSYEQYF.

The gene calls are TRBV7-9 and TRBJ2-7; 7 bases align to TRBD1. The CDR3 is 14 amino acids. Per the germline V gene, CDR1 is SEHNR and CDR2 is FQNEAQ (reference sequence). V lost 2 bases to trimming and J lost 1 base; unmatched junction nucleotides: 2. The DNA for the CDR3 is TGTGCCAGCAGCTTAATACAGGGGTCCTACGAGCAGTACTTC. It specifies CASSLIQGSYEQYF. Together with reference TRBV7-9 and TRBJ2-7, the CDR3 gives the full variable domain: DTGVSQNPRHKITKRGQNVTFRCDPISEHNRLYWYRQTLGQGPEFLTYFQNEAQLEKSRLLSDRFSAERPKGSFSTLEIQRTEQGDSAMYLCASSLIQGSYEQYFGPGTRLTVT.

This clonotype was seen more than once but under ten times. V and J are TRBV24-1 and TRBJ2-5; 8 bases match TRBD1. In germline, CDR1 is KGHDR, CDR2 SFDVKD. CDR3 length: 14 residues. V lost 4 bases, J lost 3 bases, and 3 bases stayed unmatched. The CDR3 protein is CATSDPTGEETQYF. The CDR3 nucleotides read TGTGCCACCAGTGACCCGACAGGGGAAGAGACCCAGTACTTC.

This clonotype came up many times. This chain uses TRBV20-1 with TRBJ1-5; D not resolved. Deletions cut 3 bases from V and 0 bases from J, with 9 bases between. This CDR3 comprises 14 residues. Germline V gene lookup returns CDR1 DFQATT and CDR2 SNEGSKA (reference sequence). The CDR3 nucleotides are TGCAGTGCTAGTGAGAATTATAGCAATCAGCCCCAGCATTTT. As protein: CSASENYSNQPQHF.

This clonotype was detected a few times. This sequence joins TRBV6-2 or TRBV6-3 and TRBJ2-2; no reliable D call. Per germline, CDR1 MNHEY and CDR2 SVGEGT. CDR3 length equals 14 residues. The V end was cut by 0 bases, the J end by 6 bases, with 8 bases between. CDR3 in amino acids: CASSYSGPAGELFF. The CDR3 coding sequence is TGTGCCAGCAGTTACTCAGGGCCGGCCGGGGAGCTGTTTTTT.

V and J are TRBV20-1 and TRBJ1-2; no clear D. Germline CDR1 reads DFQATT; CDR2 reads SNEGSKA (reference sequence). V lost 2 bases to trimming and J lost 4 bases, with 14 bases between them. The CDR3 spans 14 residues. CDR3 sequence: CSARSRSGSYGYTF. The DNA for the CDR3 is TGCAGTGCTAGAAGCCGTTCGGGCAGCTATGGCTACACCTTC.

This clonotype was seen repeatedly, ten times or more. The rearrangement links TRBV5-6 to TRBJ2-7; D is undetermined. Trimming removed 0 bases from V and 3 bases from J, with 7 bases in between. Germline CDR1 and CDR2: SGHDT and YYEEEE. The CDR3 contains 13 residues. CDR3 protein: CASSLDGNYEQYF. The DNA of the CDR3 is TGTGCCAGCAGCTTGGATGGAAACTACGAGCAGTACTTC.

This sequence joins TRBV7-2 and TRBJ2-5; D may match TRBD1 or TRBD2 (5 bases each). The CDR3 length is 14 residues. Germline V lookup: CDR1 SGHTA, CDR2 FQGNSA. The germline V and J ends were trimmed by 4 bases and 9 bases, with 18 bases remaining between them. CDR3 sequence reads: CASSWDLDNQPQYF. CDR3 in DNA: TGTGCCAGCAGCTGGGACCTGGACAATCAGCCCCAGTACTTC. The full variable domain, rest sourced from reference TRBV7-2 and TRBJ2-5, is GAGVSQSPSNKVTEKGKDVELRCDPISGHTALYWYRQSLGQGLEFLIYFQGNSAPDKSGLPSDRFSAERTGGSVSTLTIQRTQQEDSAVYLCASSWDLDNQPQYFGPGTRLLVL.

The sample holds many counts of this clonotype. V gene TRBV30 combines with J gene TRBJ1-2, with unresolved D. The CDR3 covers 12 residues. The germline V and J ends were trimmed by 2 bases and 7 bases, with 11 bases remaining between them. Per the germline V gene, CDR1 is GTSNPN and CDR2 is SVGIG (reference sequence). The CDR3 DNA reads TGTGCCTGGAGTTCTGGGGTCTCTGGCTACACCTTC. Translation: CAWSSGVSGYTF. Using reference TRBV30 and TRBJ1-2 for the parts outside the CDR3, the full variable domain is SQTIHQWPATLVQPVGSPLSLECTVEGTSNPNLYWYRQAAGRGLQLLFYSVGIGQISSEVPQNLSASRPQDRQFILSSKKLLLSDSGFYLCAWSSGVSGYTFGSGTRLTVV.

V usage is TRBV7-2 and J usage is TRBJ2-7; a weak D match, TRBD1 (6 bases). The J call may not be correct, given that the DNA end is closer to TRBJ2-5. Germline CDR1 reads SGHTA; CDR2 reads FQGNSA. The CDR3 extends over 13 amino acids. Here the CDR3 reads CASSEQGWKTQYF. CDR3 nucleotides: TGTGCCAGCAGTGAACAGGGTTGGAAGACCCAGTACTTC.

The V call is TRBV20-1, the J call TRBJ2-5; D is unresolved. Trimming removed 0 bases at V and 9 bases at J, with 14 bases between. The CDR3 length is 13 residues. The germline CDR1 and CDR2 sequences are DFQATT and SNEGSKA (reference sequence). The CDR3 nucleotides are TGCAGTGCTAGAGAAAACAGTAATCAGCCCCAGTACTTC. Protein: CSARENSNQPQYF.